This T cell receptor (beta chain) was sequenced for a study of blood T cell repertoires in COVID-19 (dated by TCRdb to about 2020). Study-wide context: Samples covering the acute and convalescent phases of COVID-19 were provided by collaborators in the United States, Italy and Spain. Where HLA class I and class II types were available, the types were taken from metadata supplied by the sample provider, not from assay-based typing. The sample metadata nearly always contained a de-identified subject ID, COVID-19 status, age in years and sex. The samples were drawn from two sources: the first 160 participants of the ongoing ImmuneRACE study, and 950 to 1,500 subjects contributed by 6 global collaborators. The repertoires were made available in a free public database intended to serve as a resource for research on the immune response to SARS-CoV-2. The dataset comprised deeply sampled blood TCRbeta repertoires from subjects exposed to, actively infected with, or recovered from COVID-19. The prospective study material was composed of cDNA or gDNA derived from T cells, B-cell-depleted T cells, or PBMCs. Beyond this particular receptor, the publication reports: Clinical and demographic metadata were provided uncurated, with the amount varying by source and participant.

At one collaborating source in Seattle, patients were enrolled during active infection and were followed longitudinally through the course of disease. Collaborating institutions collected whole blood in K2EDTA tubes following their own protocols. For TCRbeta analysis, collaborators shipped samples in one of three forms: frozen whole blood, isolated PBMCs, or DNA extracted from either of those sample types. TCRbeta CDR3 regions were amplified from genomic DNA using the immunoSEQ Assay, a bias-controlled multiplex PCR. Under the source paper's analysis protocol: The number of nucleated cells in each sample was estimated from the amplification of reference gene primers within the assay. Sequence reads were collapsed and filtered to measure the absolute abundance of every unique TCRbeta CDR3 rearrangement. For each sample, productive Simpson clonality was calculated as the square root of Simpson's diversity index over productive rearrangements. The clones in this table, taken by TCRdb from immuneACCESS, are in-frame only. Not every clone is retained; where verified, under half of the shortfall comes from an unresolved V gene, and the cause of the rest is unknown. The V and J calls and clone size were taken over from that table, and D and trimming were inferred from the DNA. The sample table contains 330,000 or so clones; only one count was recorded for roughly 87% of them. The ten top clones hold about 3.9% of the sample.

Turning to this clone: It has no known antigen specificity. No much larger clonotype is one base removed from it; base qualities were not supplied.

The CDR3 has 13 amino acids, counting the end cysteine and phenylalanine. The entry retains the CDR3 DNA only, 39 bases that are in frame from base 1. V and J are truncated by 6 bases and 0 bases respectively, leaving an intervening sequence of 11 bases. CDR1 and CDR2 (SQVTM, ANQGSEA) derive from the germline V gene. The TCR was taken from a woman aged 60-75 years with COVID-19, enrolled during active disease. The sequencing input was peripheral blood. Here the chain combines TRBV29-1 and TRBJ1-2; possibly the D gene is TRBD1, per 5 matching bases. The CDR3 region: CSVSRGSNYGYTF. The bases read TGCAGCGTGAGTAGGGGCTCTAACTATGGCTACACCTTC.